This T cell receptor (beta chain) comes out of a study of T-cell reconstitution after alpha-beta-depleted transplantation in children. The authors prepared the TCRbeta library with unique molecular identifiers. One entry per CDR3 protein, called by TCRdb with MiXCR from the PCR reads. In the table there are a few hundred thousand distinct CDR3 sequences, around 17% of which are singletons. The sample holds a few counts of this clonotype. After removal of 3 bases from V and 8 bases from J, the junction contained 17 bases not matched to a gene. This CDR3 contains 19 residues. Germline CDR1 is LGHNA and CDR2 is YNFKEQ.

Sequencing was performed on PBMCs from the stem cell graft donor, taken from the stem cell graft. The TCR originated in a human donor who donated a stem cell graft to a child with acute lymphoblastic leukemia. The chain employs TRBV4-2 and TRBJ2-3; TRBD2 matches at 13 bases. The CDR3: CASSHQGLAGSPVGVTQYF. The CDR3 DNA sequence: TGTGCCAGCAGCCACCAGGGACTAGCGGGGTCCCCGGTTGGGGTTACGCAGTATTTT.